Following are 27 T cell receptor beta chains from one sample sequenced in a study of shared clonotypes between healthy human individuals. Positive CCR7 selection of CD45RO-negative cells yielded the naive CD8 cells, and terminally differentiated effector memory CD45RA+ cells were excluded. Assay: immunoSEQ multiplex PCR; the TCRdb copy retains only in-frame clones and omits some. The sample shows millions of clones, 90% to 95% of them seen only once. The sequenced sample consisted of naive CD8+ T cells from PBMCs. All receptors derive from a man aged 18 to 29 in good health. Some clones in this sample may be carry-over from other donors' samples.

The gene calls are TRBV7-3 and TRBJ2-3; D not resolved. Trimming took 5 bases from V and 0 from J, leaving 12 bases between them. The CDR3 contains 15 residues. CDR1 is SGHTA and CDR2 is FQGTGA in the germline V gene. CDR3 sequence reads: CASSIWAASTDTQYF. The CDR3, as DNA: TGTGCCAGCAGCATCTGGGCGGCTAGCACAGATACGCAGTATTTT.

This chain uses TRBV7-9 with TRBJ2-5; D may correspond to TRBD1 or TRBD2 (5 bases each). The CDR3 has 15 residues. The V gene lost 6 bases and the J gene lost 3 bases, with 17 bases spanning the gap. Germline CDR1 and CDR2: SEHNR and FQNEAQ (reference sequence). CDR3 coding DNA: TGTGCCAGCAGTGGAATCAGGGACCTTAAAGAGACCCAGTACTTC. Protein product: CASSGIRDLKETQYF.

V usage is TRBV25-1 and J usage is TRBJ1-1; a weak D match, TRBD1 (6 bases). Germline loops: CDR1 MGHDK, CDR2 SYGVNS. This CDR3 spans 16 amino acids. Trimming took off 1 base at V and 4 bases at J, with 16 bases between the two ends. For the CDR3, the DNA is TGTGCCAGCAGTGAATCTAGAAGGGGGACTGGCACTGAAGCTTTCTTT. It specifies CASSESRRGTGTEAFF.

The CDR3 DNA reads TGTGCCAGCAAAAAGAAGACAGCTACATCCTATGGCTACACCTTC. Translation: CASKKKTATSYGYTF. J is TRBJ1-2 and V is TRBV27, with D possibly matching TRBD1 (5 bases). Trimming pared 7 bases from V and 4 bases from J, leaving 19 bases between. This CDR3 spans 15 amino acids. Per germline, CDR1 MNHEY and CDR2 SMNVEV (reference sequence).

V usage is TRBV28 and J usage is TRBJ1-1; possibly TRBD1 for D (6 bases). The length of the CDR3 is 14 residues. CDR1 MDHEN and CDR2 SYDVKM come from the germline V gene. Deletions cut 8 bases from V and 7 bases from J, with 20 bases between. The CDR3 reads CASGPGGGMNEAFF. DNA for the CDR3: TGTGCCAGCGGCCCCGGGGGCGGGATGAATGAAGCTTTCTTT. Variable domain in full (rest from reference TRBV28 and TRBJ1-1): DVKVTQSSRYLVKRTGEKVFLECVQDMDHENMFWYRQDPGLGLRLIYFSYDVKMKEKGDIPEGYSVSREKKERFSLILESASTNQTSMYLCASGPGGGMNEAFFGQGTRLTVV.

This clone appeared once. This chain connects TRBV11-1 to TRBJ2-1, with D unresolved. CDR1 and CDR2 (germline): SGHAT, FQDESV (reference sequence). V was cut by 1 base and J by 0 bases, with 10 bases left in between. This CDR3 comprises 16 residues. Written as DNA, the CDR3 is TGTGCCAGCAGCTTAGGCCGACGAGTCTCCTACAATGAGCAGTTCTTC. Translating it yields CASSLGRRVSYNEQFF. The full variable domain, with the rest looked up from reference TRBV11-1 and TRBJ2-1, is EAEVAQSPRYKITEKSQAVAFWCDPISGHATLYWYRQILGQGPELLVQFQDESVVDDSQLPKDRFSAERLKGVDSTLKIQPAELGDSAMYLCASSLGRRVSYNEQFFGPGTRLTVL.

V usage is TRBV7-6 and J usage is TRBJ1-1; TRBD1 might be the D (6 bases). V was trimmed by 5 bases and J by 4 bases, leaving 14 bases between them. Germline V CDR1 and CDR2: SGHVS, FNYEAQ. There are 14 residues in the CDR3. CDR3 sequence: CASSPGGAGTEAFF. In DNA form, the CDR3 reads TGTGCCAGCAGCCCCGGGGGGGCGGGCACTGAAGCTTTCTTT. The variable domain in full, completed from reference TRBV7-6 and TRBJ1-1, reads GAGVSQSPRYKVTKRGQDVALRCDPISGHVSLYWYRQALGQGPEFLTYFNYEAQQDKSGLPNDRFSAERPEGSISTLTIQRTEQRDSAMYRCASSPGGAGTEAFFGQGTRLTVV.

The rearrangement uses TRBV29-1 and TRBJ1-3; D not certain. Trimming cost V 2 bases and J 7 bases, with 15 bases left between them. The CDR3 contains 14 residues. CDR1 SQVTM and CDR2 ANQGSEA come from the germline V gene. For the CDR3, the DNA is TGCAGCGTTGAACCTCAGTGGGCTAGGAACACCATATATTTT. The encoded protein is CSVEPQWARNTIYF.

CDR3 protein: CASRDTGGEQYF. In nucleotides, the CDR3 is TGTGCCAGCAGAGACACGGGCGGCGAGCAGTACTTC. The V call is TRBV6-1, the J call TRBJ2-7; no clear D gene. Between the trimmed V and J ends, which lost 6 bases and 6 bases, there was a span of 12 bases. The V gene's germline CDR1 is MNHNS and CDR2 SASEGT. The CDR3 is made up of 12 amino acids.

This clone was recorded once. The chain is built from TRBV6-1 and TRBJ2-7, with a tentative D call TRBD1 (5 bases). CDR1 and CDR2 (germline): MNHNS, SASEGT. Trimming left V 0 bases short and J 6 bases short, with 9 bases between. The CDR3 spans 13 residues. CDR3 in amino acids: CASSEAGASEQYF. DNA for the CDR3: TGTGCCAGCAGTGAAGCTGGGGCCTCCGAGCAGTACTTC.

V usage is TRBV10-2 and J usage is TRBJ2-7; 13 bases agree with TRBD2. Trimming at V came to 2 bases and at J to 0 bases, leaving 10 bases not matched to a gene. Germline loops: CDR1 WSHSY, CDR2 SAAADI. This CDR3 is built from 19 residues. Written as DNA, the CDR3 is TGCGCCAGCAGTGAGGTACCGGGACTAGCGGGGATAAGCTCCTACGAGCAGTACTTC. This codes for CASSEVPGLAGISSYEQYF.

The sample holds one count of this clone. Other DNA sequences from this sample encode an identical CDR3 as well. V is TRBV28 and J is TRBJ1-1; D call uncertain. V shed 4 bases and J shed 3 bases, with 3 bases lying between them. The germline CDR1 and CDR2 sequences are MDHEN and SYDVKM. This CDR3 contains 11 residues. CDR3 DNA: TGTGCCAGCAGTTCCTACACTGAAGCTTTCTTT. Its translation is CASSSYTEAFF.

The rearrangement uses TRBV4-1 and TRBJ2-2; D not certain. The germline V gene encodes CDR1 MGHRA and CDR2 YSYEKL. Trimming left V 6 bases short and J 4 bases short, with 9 bases between. The CDR3 covers 13 residues. The CDR3 region is CASSEDGTGELFF. The DNA for the CDR3 is TGCGCCAGCAGTGAAGATGGCACCGGGGAGCTGTTTTTT.

This sequence joins TRBV5-1 and TRBJ2-3; 11 bases are shared with TRBD2. The J segment lost 6 bases and the V segment lost 3 bases, leaving 12 bases of the junction unmatched. Germline assignment: CDR1 SGHRS and CDR2 YFSETQ. The CDR3 is 17 amino acids. This chain's CDR3 is CASSSWDTSGSMDTQYF. The CDR3 region has the DNA TGCGCCAGCAGCTCCTGGGATACTAGCGGGAGTATGGATACGCAGTATTTT.

The V call is TRBV29-1, the J call TRBJ1-4; D is uncertain. Germline V lookup: CDR1 SQVTM, CDR2 ANQGSEA. The CDR3 consists of 15 residues. Trimming removed 0 bases at V and 2 bases at J, with 10 bases between. The CDR3 region is CSVEDWGGTNEKLFF. The CDR3 DNA follows: TGCAGCGTTGAAGATTGGGGAGGGACTAATGAAAAACTGTTTTTT. Combining the CDR3 with reference TRBV29-1 and TRBJ1-4 gives the whole variable domain SAVISQKPSRDICQRGTSLTIQCQVDSQVTMMFWYRQQPGQSLTLIATANQGSEATYESGFVIDKFPISRPNLTFSTLTVSNMSPEDSSIYLCSVEDWGGTNEKLFFGSGTQLSVL.

This clone appeared a single time. For the CDR3, the DNA is TGTGCCAGCAGCTGGGGTTTGGGACAGGGTCCCGAGCAGTACTTC. The encoded protein is CASSWGLGQGPEQYF. V usage is TRBV5-8 and J usage is TRBJ2-7; 9 bases agree with TRBD1. The CDR3 has 15 amino acids. CDR1 and CDR2 (germline): SGHTS, YDEGEE. V shed 3 bases and J 6 bases; nucleotides not matched to a gene: 10.

This chain links TRBV27 with TRBJ2-5; TRBD2 matches at 15 bases. The CDR3 has 19 residues. The junction had 11 bases not matched to a gene; V was cut back by 5 bases and J by 1 base. Germline-derived CDR1 and CDR2 are MNHEY and SMNVEV (reference sequence). As DNA, the CDR3 is TGTGCCAGCAGTACACAAATCGGGACTAGCGGGAGGACCCAAGAGACCCAGTACTTC. Protein sequence: CASSTQIGTSGRTQETQYF.

The DNA for the CDR3 is TGTGCCAGCAGCTCCACCGGGACTAGCTGGAACGAGCAGTACTTC. Protein: CASSSTGTSWNEQYF. The chain joins TRBV5-4 to TRBJ2-7, with 9 bases matching TRBD2. J lost 5 bases, V lost 3 bases, and 9 bases had no gene match. The CDR3 loop spans 15 amino acids. CDR1 and CDR2 from the germline V gene are SGHNT and YYREEE (reference sequence).

V and J are TRBV6-1 and TRBJ2-1; the D gene is possibly TRBD2 (5 bases). Germline loops: CDR1 MNHNS, CDR2 SASEGT. The V end was cut by 3 bases, the J end by 2 bases, with 14 bases between. The CDR3 spans 16 residues. The CDR3 sequence is CASSEEPRGAYNEQFF. The CDR3 DNA reads as TGTGCCAGCAGTGAGGAACCCCGGGGAGCCTACAATGAGCAGTTCTTC.

This rearrangement joins TRBV7-9 to TRBJ1-5, with a weak D call TRBD1 (6 bases). In germline, CDR1 is SEHNR, CDR2 FQNEAQ (reference sequence). This CDR3 has 13 amino acids. V gave up 5 bases and J gave up 5 bases, with 10 bases separating them. The CDR3 protein is CASSVGGDQPQHF. DNA for the CDR3: TGTGCCAGCAGCGTTGGGGGCGATCAGCCCCAGCATTTT.

The V call is TRBV6-1, the J call TRBJ2-5; no definite D call. V was pared by 11 bases and J by 5 bases, with 15 bases between. The germline CDR1 and CDR2 sequences are MNHNS and SASEGT. The CDR3 runs 12 residues. The CDR3 reads CAPQWGMETQYF. As DNA, the CDR3 is TGTGCCCCACAATGGGGAATGGAGACCCAGTACTTC.

The genes are TRBV5-1 and TRBJ2-3, with 10 bases identical to TRBD2. The CDR3 spans 15 residues. CDR1 and CDR2 (germline): SGHRS, YFSETQ. V was clipped by 4 bases and J by 12 bases; unmatched bases: 14. CDR3 in DNA: TGCGCCAGCAGCCTGACGGCACTAGCGGGGTACGCACAGTATTTT. As protein: CASSLTALAGYAQYF.

V and J are TRBV27 and TRBJ1-2; maybe TRBD1 (6 bases). This CDR3 spans 13 amino acids. Germline V lookup: CDR1 MNHEY, CDR2 SMNVEV (reference sequence). V dropped 4 bases and J dropped 6 bases, with 12 bases sitting between them. The CDR3 DNA follows: TGTGCCAGCAGTTACGTCCAGGGGAATGGCTACACCTTC. Translating it yields CASSYVQGNGYTF.

This clone was found once. This chain joins TRBV11-2 and TRBJ2-7; maybe TRBD2 (5 bases). V lost 5 bases, J lost 2 bases, and 16 bases lay in between. The germline CDR1 and CDR2 sequences are SGHAT and FQNNGV. The CDR3 contains 15 residues. The CDR3 sequence is CASSPEYTLAYEQYF. The DNA of the CDR3 is TGTGCCAGCAGCCCCGAATACACACTAGCCTACGAGCAGTACTTC.

The rearrangement links TRBV19 to TRBJ2-1; 7 bases are shared with TRBD2. CDR3 size: 16 residues. Looked up from germline, CDR1 is LNHDA and CDR2 is SQIVND (reference sequence). The junction had 8 bases not matched to a gene; V was cut back by 1 base and J by 5 bases. In DNA form, the CDR3 reads TGTGCCAGTAGTATAGGGCCTAGCGGATTCAACAATGAGCAGTTCTTC. It specifies CASSIGPSGFNNEQFF.

This clone occurred a few times. The CDR3 DNA reads TGTGCCGGGGGGGACGGATACACTGAAGCTTTCTTT. This translates into CAGGDGYTEAFF. The rearrangement links TRBV28 to TRBJ1-1; perhaps TRBD1 as D (5 bases). The length of the CDR3 is 12 residues. V was cut by 11 bases and J by 3 bases, with 13 bases left in between. The germline V gene has CDR1 MDHEN and CDR2 SYDVKM.

The genes are TRBV27 and TRBJ2-7; TRBD2 might be the D (6 bases). The CDR3 has 13 amino acids. CDR1 MNHEY and CDR2 SMNVEV come from the germline V gene (reference sequence). V was pared by 5 bases and J by 3 bases, with 11 bases between. The CDR3 loop reads CASSAGTIYEQYF. CDR3 bases: TGTGCCAGCAGTGCGGGAACCATCTACGAGCAGTACTTC.